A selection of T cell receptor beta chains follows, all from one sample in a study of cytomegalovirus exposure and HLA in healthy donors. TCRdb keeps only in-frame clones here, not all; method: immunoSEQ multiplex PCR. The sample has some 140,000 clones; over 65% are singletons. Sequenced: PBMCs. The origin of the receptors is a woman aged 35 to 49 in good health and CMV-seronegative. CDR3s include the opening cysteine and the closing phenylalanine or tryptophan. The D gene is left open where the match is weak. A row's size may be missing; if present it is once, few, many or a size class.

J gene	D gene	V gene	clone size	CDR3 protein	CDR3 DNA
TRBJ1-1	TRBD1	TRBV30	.	CAWSVRQGVDQVAFF	TGTGCCTGGAGCGTACGACAGGGAGTGGATCAGGTAGCTTTCTTT
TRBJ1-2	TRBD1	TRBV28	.	CASPDRVSGYTF	TGTGCCAGCCCCGACAGGGTCTCTGGCTACACCTTC
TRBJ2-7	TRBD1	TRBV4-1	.	CASSQVGTGIMEQYF	TGCGCCAGCAGCCAAGTGGGGACAGGTATAATGGAGCAGTACTTC
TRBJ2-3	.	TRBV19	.	CASTPQSFTDTQYF	TGTGCCAGTACCCCACAGAGCTTCACAGATACGCAGTATTTT
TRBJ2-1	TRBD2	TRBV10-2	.	CASGRTSGGYNEQFF	TGCGCCAGCGGTAGGACTAGCGGGGGGTACAATGAGCAGTTCTTC
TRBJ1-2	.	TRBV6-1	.	CASSEGGGGTSYTF	TGTGCCAGCAGTGAAGGGGGCGGGGGGACGAGCTACACCTTC
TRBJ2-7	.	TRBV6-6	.	CASNPSGQVYENF	TGTGCCAGCAATCCTTCAGGGCAGGTCTACGAGAACTTC
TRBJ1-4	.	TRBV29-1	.	CSVAPQPGEKLFF	TGCAGCGTCGCCCCACAGCCGGGGGAAAAACTGTTTTTT
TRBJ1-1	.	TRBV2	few	CAVHRSGREAFF	TGTGCCGTCCACCGGTCGGGAAGGGAAGCTTTCTTT
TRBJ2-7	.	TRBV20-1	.	CSALGENEQYF	TGCAGTGCGTTAGGGGAAAACGAGCAGTACTTC
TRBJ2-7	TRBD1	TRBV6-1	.	CASRQQGARYEQYF	TGTGCCAGCAGGCAACAGGGGGCGCGGTACGAGCAGTACTTC
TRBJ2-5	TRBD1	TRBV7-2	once	CASSSIRDRVKEQYF	TGTGCCAGCAGCTCGATCCGGGACAGGGTGAAAGAGCAGTACTTC
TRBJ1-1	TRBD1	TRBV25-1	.	CASRRTGIMNTEAFF	TGTGCCAGCAGAAGGACAGGTATAATGAACACTGAAGCTTTCTTT
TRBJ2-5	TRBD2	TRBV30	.	CAWSVPSGRGETQYF	TGTGCCTGGAGTGTACCCAGCGGGAGAGGAGAGACCCAGTACTTC
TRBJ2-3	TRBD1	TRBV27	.	CASSFQTGTGGDTQYF	TGTGCCAGCAGTTTTCAAACCGGGACAGGGGGAGATACGCAGTATTTT
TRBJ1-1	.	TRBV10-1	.	CASSMDSNTEAFF	TGCGCCAGCAGTATGGACAGCAACACTGAAGCTTTCTTT
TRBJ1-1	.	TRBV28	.	CASSPRVAGNTEAFF	TGTGCCAGCAGTCCTCGGGTGGCGGGGAACACTGAAGCTTTCTTT
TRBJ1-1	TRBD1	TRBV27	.	CASSLTGKTEAFF	TGTGCCAGCAGTCTGACAGGGAAGACTGAAGCTTTCTTT
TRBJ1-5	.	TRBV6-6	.	CASSWVPQGPNQPQHF	TGTGCCAGCAGTTGGGTTCCACAGGGTCCCAATCAGCCCCAGCATTTT
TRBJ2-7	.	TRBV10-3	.	CATSPTSGTGQYEQYF	TGTGCCACGAGCCCCACGAGCGGGACAGGCCAATACGAGCAGTACTTC